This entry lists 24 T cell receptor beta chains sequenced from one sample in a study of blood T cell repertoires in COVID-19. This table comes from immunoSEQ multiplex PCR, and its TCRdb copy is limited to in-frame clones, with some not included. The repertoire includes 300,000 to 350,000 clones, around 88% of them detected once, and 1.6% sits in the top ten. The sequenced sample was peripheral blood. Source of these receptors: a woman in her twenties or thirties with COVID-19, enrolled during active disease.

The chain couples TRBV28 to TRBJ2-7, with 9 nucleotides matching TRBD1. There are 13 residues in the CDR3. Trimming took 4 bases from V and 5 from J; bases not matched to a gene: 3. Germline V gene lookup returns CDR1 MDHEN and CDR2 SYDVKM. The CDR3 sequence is CASSSRTGDEQYV. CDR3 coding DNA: TGTGCCAGCAGTTCCCGGACAGGGGACGAGCAGTACGTC.

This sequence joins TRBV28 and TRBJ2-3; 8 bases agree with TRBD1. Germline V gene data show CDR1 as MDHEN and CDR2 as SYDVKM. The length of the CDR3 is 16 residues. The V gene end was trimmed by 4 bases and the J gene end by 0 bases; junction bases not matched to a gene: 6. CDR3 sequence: CASSSRTGYSTDTQYF. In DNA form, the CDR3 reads TGTGCCAGCAGTTCCCGGACAGGGTATAGCACAGATACGCAGTATTTT.

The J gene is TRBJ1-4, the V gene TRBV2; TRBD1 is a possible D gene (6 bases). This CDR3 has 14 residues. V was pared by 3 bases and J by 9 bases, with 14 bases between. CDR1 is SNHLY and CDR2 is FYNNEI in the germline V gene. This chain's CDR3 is CASSDTGGRQKLFF. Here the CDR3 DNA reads TGTGCCAGCAGTGATACCGGGGGGCGGCAAAAACTGTTTTTT. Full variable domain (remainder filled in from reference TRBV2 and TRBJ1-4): EPEVTQTPSHQVTQMGQEVILRCVPISNHLYFYWYRQILGQKVEFLVSFYNNEISEKSEIFDDQFSVERPDGSNFTLKIRSTKLEDSAMYFCASSDTGGRQKLFFGSGTQLSVL.

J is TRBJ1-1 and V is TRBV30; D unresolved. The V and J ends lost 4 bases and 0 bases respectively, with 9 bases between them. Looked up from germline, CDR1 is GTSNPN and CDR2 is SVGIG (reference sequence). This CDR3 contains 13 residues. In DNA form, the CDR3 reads TGTGCCTGGATGGCAAACATGAACACTGAAGCTTTCTTT. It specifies CAWMANMNTEAFF. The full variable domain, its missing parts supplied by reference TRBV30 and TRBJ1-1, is SQTIHQWPATLVQPVGSPLSLECTVEGTSNPNLYWYRQAAGRGLQLLFYSVGIGQISSEVPQNLSASRPQDRQFILSSKKLLLSDSGFYLCAWMANMNTEAFFGQGTRLTVV.

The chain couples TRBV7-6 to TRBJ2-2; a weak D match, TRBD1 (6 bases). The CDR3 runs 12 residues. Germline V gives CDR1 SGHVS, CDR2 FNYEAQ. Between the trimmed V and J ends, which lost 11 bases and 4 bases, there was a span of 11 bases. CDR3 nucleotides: TGTGCCTTCAGGGGCTTCACCGGGGAGCTGTTTTTT. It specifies CAFRGFTGELFF.

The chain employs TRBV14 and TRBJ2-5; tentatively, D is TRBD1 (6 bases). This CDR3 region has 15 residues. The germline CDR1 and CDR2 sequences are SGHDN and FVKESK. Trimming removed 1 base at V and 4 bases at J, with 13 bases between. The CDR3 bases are TGTGCCAGCAGCCAAGCACAGGGTAGTAGAGAGACCCAGTACTTC. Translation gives CASSQAQGSRETQYF.

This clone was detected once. The CDR3 loop reads CASRIDQGEETQYF. The CDR3 DNA is TGCGCCAGCAGAATTGACCAGGGGGAAGAGACCCAGTACTTC. The J gene is TRBJ2-5, the V gene TRBV4-1, with TRBD1 matching 7 bases. CDR3 length: 14 residues. Germline assignment: CDR1 MGHRA and CDR2 YSYEKL. The V segment lost 6 bases and the J segment 3 bases; nucleotides outside the gene matches: 7.

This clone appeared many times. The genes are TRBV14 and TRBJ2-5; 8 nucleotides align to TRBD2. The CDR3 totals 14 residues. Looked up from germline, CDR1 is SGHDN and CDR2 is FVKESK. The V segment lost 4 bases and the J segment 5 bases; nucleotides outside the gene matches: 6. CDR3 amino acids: CASSRLAYNETQYF. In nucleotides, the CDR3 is TGTGCCAGCAGCCGACTAGCGTACAACGAGACCCAGTACTTC.

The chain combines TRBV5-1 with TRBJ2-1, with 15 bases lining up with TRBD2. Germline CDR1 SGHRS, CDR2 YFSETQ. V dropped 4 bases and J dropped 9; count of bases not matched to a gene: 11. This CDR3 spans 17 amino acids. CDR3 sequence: CASSAGWTSGGAGEQFF. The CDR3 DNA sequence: TGCGCCAGCAGCGCTGGCTGGACTAGCGGGGGGGCCGGTGAGCAGTTCTTC.

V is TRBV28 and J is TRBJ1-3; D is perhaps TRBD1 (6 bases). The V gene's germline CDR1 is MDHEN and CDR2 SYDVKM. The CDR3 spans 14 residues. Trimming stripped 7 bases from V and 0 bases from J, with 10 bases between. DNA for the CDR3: TGTGCCAGCATAGACAGGCGCTCTGGAAACACCATATATTTT. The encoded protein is CASIDRRSGNTIYF.

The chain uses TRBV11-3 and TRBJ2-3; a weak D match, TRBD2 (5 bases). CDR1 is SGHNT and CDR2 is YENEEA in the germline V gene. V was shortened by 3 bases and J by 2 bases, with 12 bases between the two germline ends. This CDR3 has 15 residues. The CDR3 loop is CASSFRRGFTDTQYF. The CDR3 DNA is TGTGCCAGCAGCTTTAGGAGAGGGTTCACAGATACGCAGTATTTT.

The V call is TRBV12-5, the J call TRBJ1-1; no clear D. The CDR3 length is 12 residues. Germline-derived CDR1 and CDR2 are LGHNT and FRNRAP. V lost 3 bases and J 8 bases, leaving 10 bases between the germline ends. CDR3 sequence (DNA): TGTGCTAGTGGTTTTGACGGGAGGGAAGCTTTCTTT. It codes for CASGFDGREAFF.

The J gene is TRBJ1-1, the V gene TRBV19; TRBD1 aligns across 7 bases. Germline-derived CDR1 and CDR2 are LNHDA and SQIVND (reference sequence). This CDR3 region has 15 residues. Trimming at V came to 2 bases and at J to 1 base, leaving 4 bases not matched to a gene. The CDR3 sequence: CASSIQGVENTEAFF. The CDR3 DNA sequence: TGTGCCAGTAGTATACAGGGGGTGGAGAACACTGAAGCTTTCTTT.

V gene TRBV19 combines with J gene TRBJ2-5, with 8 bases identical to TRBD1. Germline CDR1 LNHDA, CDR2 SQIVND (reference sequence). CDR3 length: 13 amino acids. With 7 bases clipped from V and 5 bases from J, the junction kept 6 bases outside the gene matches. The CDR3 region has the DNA TGTGCCAGTAACCCAGGGGGCGGGGAGACCCAGTACTTC. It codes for CASNPGGGETQYF.

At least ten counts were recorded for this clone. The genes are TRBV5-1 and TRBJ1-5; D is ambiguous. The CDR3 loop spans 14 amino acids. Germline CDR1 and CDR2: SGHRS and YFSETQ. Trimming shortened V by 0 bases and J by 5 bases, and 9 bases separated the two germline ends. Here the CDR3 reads CASSLGFADQPQHF. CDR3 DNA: TGCGCCAGCAGCTTGGGATTTGCGGATCAGCCCCAGCATTTT. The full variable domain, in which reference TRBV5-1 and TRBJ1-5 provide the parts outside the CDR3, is KAGVTQTPRYLIKTRGQQVTLSCSPISGHRSVSWYQQTPGQGLQFLFEYFSETQRNKGNFPGRFSGRQFSNSRSEMNVSTLELGDSALYLCASSLGFADQPQHFGDGTRLSIL.

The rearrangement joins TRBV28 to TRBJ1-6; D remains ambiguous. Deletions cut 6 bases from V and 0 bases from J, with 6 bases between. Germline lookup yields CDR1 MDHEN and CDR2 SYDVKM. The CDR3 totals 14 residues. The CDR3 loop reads CASSGSSYNSPLHF. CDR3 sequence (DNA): TGTGCCAGCAGCGGGAGCTCCTATAATTCACCCCTCCACTTT.

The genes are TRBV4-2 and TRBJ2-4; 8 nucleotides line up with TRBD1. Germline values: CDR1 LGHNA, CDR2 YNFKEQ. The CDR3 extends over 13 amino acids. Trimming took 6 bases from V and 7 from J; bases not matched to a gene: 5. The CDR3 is CASRETGANIQYF. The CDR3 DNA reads TGTGCCAGCAGGGAGACAGGGGCGAACATTCAGTACTTC.

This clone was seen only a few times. The CDR3 nucleotides are TGTGCCAGCAGCCCTGGGGCAGGCAGGAATCAGCCCCAGCATTTT. As protein: CASSPGAGRNQPQHF. The chain employs TRBV7-2 and TRBJ1-5, with a weak D call TRBD1 (5 bases). CDR1 and CDR2 (germline): SGHTA, FQGNSA. CDR3 length: 15 residues. V lost 5 bases, J lost 4 bases, and 15 bases lay in between.

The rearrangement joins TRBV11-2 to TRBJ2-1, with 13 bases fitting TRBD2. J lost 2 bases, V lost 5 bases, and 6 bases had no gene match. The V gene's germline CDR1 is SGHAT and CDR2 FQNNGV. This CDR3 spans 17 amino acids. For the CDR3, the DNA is TGTGCCAGCAGCCCTCCGACTAGCGGGGGGACCTACAATGAGCAGTTCTTC. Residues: CASSPPTSGGTYNEQFF.

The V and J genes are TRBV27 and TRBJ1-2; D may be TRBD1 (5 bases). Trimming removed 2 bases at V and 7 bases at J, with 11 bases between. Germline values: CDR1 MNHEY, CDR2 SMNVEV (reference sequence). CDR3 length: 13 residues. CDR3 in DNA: TGTGCCAGCAGTTTACTTCAGGGATCTGGCTACACCTTC. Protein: CASSLLQGSGYTF.

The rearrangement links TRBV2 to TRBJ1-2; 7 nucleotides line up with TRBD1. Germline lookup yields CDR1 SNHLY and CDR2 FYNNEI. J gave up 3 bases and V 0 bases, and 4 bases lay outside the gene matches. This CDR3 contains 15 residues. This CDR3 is CASSEATGLDYGYTF. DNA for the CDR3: TGTGCCAGCAGTGAAGCGACAGGGTTGGACTATGGCTACACCTTC. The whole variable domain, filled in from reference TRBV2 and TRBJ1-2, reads EPEVTQTPSHQVTQMGQEVILRCVPISNHLYFYWYRQILGQKVEFLVSFYNNEISEKSEIFDDQFSVERPDGSNFTLKIRSTKLEDSAMYFCASSEATGLDYGYTFGSGTRLTVV.

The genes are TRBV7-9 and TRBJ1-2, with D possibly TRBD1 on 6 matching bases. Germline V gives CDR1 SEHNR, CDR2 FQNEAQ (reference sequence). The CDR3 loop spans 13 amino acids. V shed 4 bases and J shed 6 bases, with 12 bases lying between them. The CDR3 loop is CASSYRATDGYTF. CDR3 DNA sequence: TGTGCCAGCAGCTACAGGGCGACGGATGGCTACACCTTC. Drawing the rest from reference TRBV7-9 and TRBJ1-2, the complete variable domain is DTGVSQNPRHKITKRGQNVTFRCDPISEHNRLYWYRQTLGQGPEFLTYFQNEAQLEKSRLLSDRFSAERPKGSFSTLEIQRTEQGDSAMYLCASSYRATDGYTFGSGTRLTVV.

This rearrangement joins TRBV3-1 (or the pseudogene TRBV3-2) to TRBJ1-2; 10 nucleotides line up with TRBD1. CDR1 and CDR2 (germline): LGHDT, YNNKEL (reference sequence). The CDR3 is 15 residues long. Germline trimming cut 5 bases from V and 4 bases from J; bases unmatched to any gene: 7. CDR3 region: CASSERTGGLYGYTF. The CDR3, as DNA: TGTGCCAGCAGCGAGAGGACAGGGGGTCTCTATGGCTACACCTTC.

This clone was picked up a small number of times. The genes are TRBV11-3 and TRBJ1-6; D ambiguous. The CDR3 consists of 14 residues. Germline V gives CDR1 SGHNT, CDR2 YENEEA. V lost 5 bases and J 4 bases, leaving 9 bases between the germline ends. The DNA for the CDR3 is TGTGCCAGCAGCCTGGGAGGGTATAATTCACCCCTCCACTTT. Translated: CASSLGGYNSPLHF.